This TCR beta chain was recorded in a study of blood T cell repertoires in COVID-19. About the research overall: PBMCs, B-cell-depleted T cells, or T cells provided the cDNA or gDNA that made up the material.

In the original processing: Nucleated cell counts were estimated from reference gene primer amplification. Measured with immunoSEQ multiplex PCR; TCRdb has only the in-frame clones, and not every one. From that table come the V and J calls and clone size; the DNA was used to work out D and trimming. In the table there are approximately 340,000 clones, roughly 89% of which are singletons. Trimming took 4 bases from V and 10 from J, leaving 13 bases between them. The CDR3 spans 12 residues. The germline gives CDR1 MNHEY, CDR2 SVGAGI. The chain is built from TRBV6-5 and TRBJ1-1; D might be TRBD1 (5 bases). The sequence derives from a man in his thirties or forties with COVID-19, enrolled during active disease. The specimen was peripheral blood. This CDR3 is CASSSGHLGAFF. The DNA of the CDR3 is TGTGCCAGCAGTTCTGGACATCTCGGAGCTTTCTTT.